A single sample is the source of the 8 T cell receptor beta chains below, sequenced in a study of blood T cell repertoires in COVID-19 (dated by TCRdb to 2020 to 2021). Library prep was done by the immunoSEQ multiplex PCR assay. What TCRdb holds here is the immuneACCESS table cut down to in-frame rearrangements. Part of the clones is not present; checked against another copy, under half of the missing clones reflect an unresolved V gene, and the others are unexplained. The sample has around 370,000 clones on record, 88% of them singletons. The top ten hold 0.9% to 1.5% of the sample. The sample taken for sequencing was PBMCs or T cells enriched from blood (not recorded which). The receptors were sampled from a woman younger than 30 who had recovered from COVID-19.

J is TRBJ1-5 and V is TRBV19, with 7 bases identical to TRBD1. There are 15 residues in the CDR3. Looked up from germline, CDR1 is LNHDA and CDR2 is SQIVND (reference sequence). With 1 base clipped from V and 5 bases from J, the junction kept 5 bases outside the gene matches. For the CDR3, the DNA is TGTGCCAGTAGTATAGGGGACAGAAAATATCAGCCCCAGCATTTT. Translation: CASSIGDRKYQPQHF.

The rearrangement uses TRBV29-1 and TRBJ2-2; D may be TRBD1 (6 bases). This CDR3 is 15 amino acids long. Germline values: CDR1 SQVTM, CDR2 ANQGSEA. Trimming cost V 6 bases and J 2 bases, with 16 bases left between them. The CDR3 nucleotides are TGCAGCGTGCGCACCGGGACACCTAACACCGGGGAGCTGTTTTTT. It codes for CSVRTGTPNTGELFF.

The chain employs TRBV2 and TRBJ2-7; D uncertain. CDR3 size: 12 residues. The ends were cut back, 3 bases at V and 9 bases at J, with 12 bases in the middle. Germline V lookup: CDR1 SNHLY, CDR2 FYNNEI. CDR3 sequence: CASSDGSQAQYF. The DNA for the CDR3 is TGTGCCAGCAGTGATGGTTCCCAGGCGCAGTACTTC.

This sequence joins TRBV28 and TRBJ2-1, with no clear D. The CDR3 is 11 amino acids. CDR1 MDHEN and CDR2 SYDVKM come from the germline V gene. Trimming stripped 4 bases from V and 9 bases from J, with 7 bases between. CDR3 sequence reads: CASSSKIEQFF. The CDR3 nucleotides are TGTGCCAGCAGTTCAAAAATTGAGCAGTTCTTC.

The rearrangement uses TRBV19 and TRBJ1-2, with 10 nucleotides matching TRBD1. Trimming removed 7 bases from V and 2 bases from J; junction bases left unmatched: 7. The length of the CDR3 is 15 residues. Per germline, CDR1 LNHDA and CDR2 SQIVND (reference sequence). Here the CDR3 DNA reads TGTGCCAGTACGCTCGGGGACAGGGGAAACTATGGCTACACCTTC. Translated: CASTLGDRGNYGYTF.

The chain carries TRBV7-9 and TRBJ2-2, with 9 bases identical to TRBD2. This CDR3 has 16 residues. Germline V CDR1 and CDR2: SEHNR, FQNEAQ (reference sequence). The V segment lost 2 bases and the J segment 3 bases; nucleotides outside the gene matches: 4. The CDR3: CASSLSERGDTGELFF. Written as DNA, the CDR3 is TGTGCCAGCAGCTTATCTGAGCGGGGGGACACCGGGGAGCTGTTTTTT. Filled out from reference TRBV7-9 and TRBJ2-2, the complete variable domain reads DTGVSQNPRHKITKRGQNVTFRCDPISEHNRLYWYRQTLGQGPEFLTYFQNEAQLEKSRLLSDRFSAERPKGSFSTLEIQRTEQGDSAMYLCASSLSERGDTGELFFGEGSRLTVL.

This clone was observed a handful of times. The gene calls are TRBV11-1 and TRBJ2-1; a weak D match, TRBD2 (7 bases). The germline gives CDR1 SGHAT, CDR2 FQDESV (reference sequence). The CDR3 loop spans 14 amino acids. V lost 10 bases to trimming and J lost 4 bases, with 17 bases between them. The CDR3 DNA reads TGTGCCACCTCTGGGGGGGGCGAGTACAATGAGCAGTTCTTC. It yields the protein CATSGGGEYNEQFF.

The genes are TRBV5-4 and TRBJ2-7, with a possible D match to TRBD2 (7 bases). This CDR3 has 14 residues. Germline V gene data show CDR1 as SGHNT and CDR2 as YYREEE (reference sequence). Trimming stripped 4 bases from V and 5 bases from J, with 16 bases between. The CDR3 DNA follows: TGTGCCAGCAGCCGGAAAGGGGGGGCCCACGAGCAGTACTTC. Protein: CASSRKGGAHEQYF.